This is a list of T cell receptor beta chains from one sample in a study of regulatory T cells in long-lasting Graves disease. TCRdb reanalysed the multiplex PCR reads using MiXCR and keeps one entry per CDR3 protein. The sample carries some 250,000 distinct CDR3 sequences, roughly a fifth recorded once. This specimen consisted of peripheral blood mononuclear cells (PBMCs), obtained at new diagnosis, from a patient treated with antithyroid drugs. The receptors originated from a female donor with Graves disease. CDR3s include the opening cysteine and the closing phenylalanine or tryptophan. The D gene is left open where the match is weak. Clone sizes are given selectively: once, few, many, or a class where the clone is expanded.

>TRBV6-1|14|NA|many|TRBJ2-7
TGTGCCAGCAGACTAGATCCCGGACGCCACGAGCAGTACTTC
CASRLDPGRHEQYF
>TRBV20-1|16|NA|many|TRBJ1-2
TGCAGTGCTAGAGATCCCGGGAGCCTCGGGGGACATGGCTACACCTTC
CSARDPGSLGGHGYTF
>TRBV7-2|14|TRBD2|NA|TRBJ2-1
TGTGCCAGCAGTTCTAGCGGGGGGATAAATGAGCAGTTCTTC
CASSSSGGINEQFF
>TRBV10-1|12|NA|many|TRBJ2-1
TGCGCCAGCAGTGTCCAGGTCGGTGAGCAGTTCTTC
CASSVQVGEQFF
>TRBV7-3|14|NA|few|TRBJ1-2
TGTGCCAGCAGCCCAACTGGGGGTAACTATGGCTACACCTTC
CASSPTGGNYGYTF
>TRBV5-1|15|TRBD1|many|TRBJ2-1
TGTGCCAGCAGCTTGGGACAGGGGAACAACAATGAGCAGTTCTTC
CASSLGQGNNNEQFF
>TRBV20-1|17|NA|few|TRBJ1-6
TGCAGTGCTAGAGATCAGGTTTCGGGGACCTATAATTCACCCCTCCACTTT
CSARDQVSGTYNSPLHF
>TRBV7-3|15|TRBD1|many|TRBJ2-7
TGTGCCAGCAGCAAAGCAGGGGGATTCGGCTACGAGCAGTACTTC
CASSKAGGFGYEQYF
>TRBV20-1|13|TRBD2|many|TRBJ2-3
TGCAGTGCTAGGGGGAGGGGTACAGATACGCAGTATTTT
CSARGRGTDTQYF
>TRBV20-1|13|NA|many|TRBJ2-7
TGCAGTGTACCGGGACTGGGGACCTACGAGCAGTACTTC
CSVPGLGTYEQYF
>TRBV6-1|17|NA|NA|TRBJ1-2
TGTGCCACCGTTGGTGGTAGGCAGGGGTGGTCCGACTATGGCTACACCTTC
CATVGGRQGWSDYGYTF
>TRBV7-2|16|TRBD2|few|TRBJ2-5
TGTGCCAGCAGTTCAGGGACTAGCGGGGGGCGAGAGACCCAGTACTTC
CASSSGTSGGRETQYF
>TRBV5-1|16|NA|few|TRBJ2-5
TGCGCCAGCAGCCCAGTGGTCGGGGCGACCCAAGAGGCCCAGTACTTC
CASSPVVGATQEAQYF
>TRBV6-1|15|NA|many|TRBJ2-3
TGTGCCAGCAGTCCTTACGAGCCGAGCACAGATACGCAGTATTTT
CASSPYEPSTDTQYF
>TRBV3-1|14|NA|many|TRBJ2-3
TGTGCCAGCAGCCAGACGACGTACACAGATACGCAGTATTTT
CASSQTTYTDTQYF
>TRBV7-9|13|NA|many|TRBJ1-4
TGTGCCAACTCCGGGACGGCAAATGAAAAACTGTTTTTT
CANSGTANEKLFF
>TRBV30|15|NA|NA|TRBJ1-6
TGTGCCTGGACTGGCGCCTCAGGAATAAATTCACCCCTCCACTTT
CAWTGASGINSPLHF
>TRBV6-1|13|TRBD1|many|TRBJ1-2
TGTGCCAGCAGTACCGCAGGGGGAAGGGGCTACACCTTC
CASSTAGGRGYTF
>TRBV7-2|15|NA|many|TRBJ2-5
TGTGCCAGCAGCTTAGTGGTGGATCCCCAAGAGACCCAGTACTTC
CASSLVVDPQETQYF
>TRBV12-3/TRBV12-4|16|NA|many|TRBJ1-5
TGTGCCAGCAGTTTTGCGACCCGGGGGAGCAATCAGCCCCAGCATTTT
CASSFATRGSNQPQHF
>TRBV7-2|13|NA|many|TRBJ2-3
TGTGCCAGCAGCGACGGGAGTCGAGATACGCAGTATTTT
CASSDGSRDTQYF
>TRBV11-3|15|NA|many|TRBJ2-1
TGTGCCAGCAGCTACCGGGACACAGGATACAATGAGCAGTTCTTC
CASSYRDTGYNEQFF
>TRBV5-1|14|NA|many|TRBJ1-6
TGCGCCAGCAGCTTTGGGGCCAGGGACTCACCCCTCCACTTT
CASSFGARDSPLHF
>TRBV5-4|19|NA|NA|TRBJ1-3
TGTGCCAGCAGGTACCTCAGGGACGGAGCTCGGGGCTCTGGAAACACCATATATTTT
CASRYLRDGARGSGNTIYF
>TRBV20-1|12|NA|NA|TRBJ1-6
TGCAGTGCTAGAGCCCAAACGGGGATCTACCACTTT
CSARAQTGIYHF
>TRBV19|13|NA|NA|TRBJ1-1
TGTGCCAGTAGTGCAGGGAGGAACACTGAAGCTTTCTTT
CASSAGRNTEAFF
>TRBV18|15|NA|many|TRBJ1-5
TGTGCCAGCTCACCATCAGGCTATAGCAATCAGCCCCAGCATTTT
CASSPSGYSNQPQHF
>TRBV30|13|NA|NA|TRBJ1-2
TGTGCCTGGAGCAGGGGCGCTAACTATGGCTACACCTTC
CAWSRGANYGYTF
>TRBV7-9|13|NA|many|TRBJ2-3
TGTGCCAGCAGCTTAGGGCGAACAGATACGCAGTATTTT
CASSLGRTDTQYF
>TRBV18|16|NA|many|TRBJ1-4
TGTGCCAGCTCACCAGGGCGGGCTGCAACTAATGAAAAACTGTTTTTT
CASSPGRAATNEKLFF
>TRBV29-1|12|NA|many|TRBJ2-1
TGCAGCGGGCTCGTGGGATACAATGAGCAGTTCTTC
CSGLVGYNEQFF
>TRBV20-1|13|TRBD2|many|TRBJ2-1
TGCAGTGCTATATACGGGACTAGGGAGGACCAGTTCTTC
CSAIYGTREDQFF
>TRBV30|11|NA|NA|TRBJ1-1
TGTGCCTGGAAGCAGGGGTATGAAGCTTTCTTT
CAWKQGYEAFF
>TRBV7-9|12|NA|NA|TRBJ2-2
TGTGCCAGCAGCTTAGAATCAGGGGAGCTGTTTTTT
CASSLESGELFF
>TRBV5-1|15|NA|NA|TRBJ2-7
TGCGCCAGCAGCTTGGGTCCCAACAGCGGTTACGAGCAGCACTTC
CASSLGPNSGYEQHF
>TRBV4-3|14|NA|many|TRBJ2-1
TGCGCCAGCAGCCAAGGAGACGACTACAATGAGCAGTTCTTC
CASSQGDDYNEQFF
>TRBV19|13|NA|many|TRBJ1-5
TGTGCCAGTAGTATAGGGTGGTCCCAGCCCCAGCATTTT
CASSIGWSQPQHF
>TRBV7-3|17|NA|many|TRBJ1-6
TGTGCCAGCAGCTTAACCGGACCCGCCAGGGGCAATTCACCCCTCCACTTT
CASSLTGPARGNSPLHF
>TRBV20-1|11|NA|many|TRBJ2-3
TGCAGTGCTAGAGATGAATATACGCAGTATTTT
CSARDEYTQYF
>TRBV19|16|NA|many|TRBJ2-3
TGTGCCAGTAGTACCGGCGGGGCCCCTTTCACAGATACGCAGTATTTT
CASSTGGAPFTDTQYF
>TRBV5-1|17|NA|many|TRBJ1-1
TGCGCCAGCAGCGCAAATTTCAGGGGAGGGGGTGCCACTGAAGCTTTCTTT
CASSANFRGGGATEAFF
>TRBV15|17|NA|few|TRBJ2-5
TGTGCCACCAGCAGTGGGTCTGGCGGATTTAACCAAGAGACCCAGTACTTC
CATSSGSGGFNQETQYF
>TRBV20-1|13|TRBD1|few|TRBJ1-6
TGCAGTGCAAGCGACAGGGATAATTCACCCCTCCACTTT
CSASDRDNSPLHF
>TRBV20-1|15|TRBD1|many|TRBJ1-2
TGCAGTGCTGGGCCTCCGGGACAGGGGGACTATGGCTACACCTTC
CSAGPPGQGDYGYTF
>TRBV4-3|16|NA|many|TRBJ2-6
TGCGCCAGCAGCCAAGGCATTCTCTCTGGGGCCAACGTCCTGACTTTC
CASSQGILSGANVLTF
>TRBV4-3|14|NA|NA|TRBJ1-6
TGCGCCAGCAGCCAAGGAGGGATTAATTCACCCCTCCACTTT
CASSQGGINSPLHF
>TRBV10-2|16|NA|NA|TRBJ1-5
TGCGCCAGCAGGCCCTCAGGAGGCGGTAGCAATCAGCCCCAGCATTTT
CASRPSGGGSNQPQHF
>TRBV20-1|12|NA|many|TRBJ1-5
TGCAGTGCTAAGAACAGCAATCAGCCCCAGCATTTT
CSAKNSNQPQHF
>TRBV7-9|11|NA|NA|TRBJ2-7
TGTGCCAGCGGGGGGCTCTACGAGCAGTACTTC
CASGGLYEQYF
>TRBV18|18|TRBD2|few|TRBJ2-2
TGTGCCAGCTCACCACTCCCCCCGGGGGGGGAGAACACCGGGGAGCTGTTTTTT
CASSPLPPGGENTGELFF
>TRBV7-9|14|TRBD1|few|TRBJ2-3
TGTGCCAGCAGCCGACAGGGGGGTACAGATACGCAGTATTTT
CASSRQGGTDTQYF
>TRBV7-9|15|TRBD2|many|TRBJ2-3
TGTGCCAGCAGCTTAGATACGGGGGGGGCAGATACGCAGTATTTT
CASSLDTGGADTQYF
>TRBV6-2/TRBV6-3|16|TRBD2|many|TRBJ2-1
TGTGCCAGCAGTTACGTGGCTAGCGGCCCCCTGGATGAGCAGTTCTTC
CASSYVASGPLDEQFF
>TRBV5-1|14|TRBD1|NA|TRBJ2-7
TGCGCCAGCAGCTTGGGACAGGGGGCAGCTGAGCAGTACTTC
CASSLGQGAAEQYF
>TRBV18|16|TRBD1|many|TRBJ2-5
TGTGCCAGCTCACCAGGCCAGGGGGCTTTCTCGGAGACCCAGTACTTC
CASSPGQGAFSETQYF
>TRBV10-3|15|TRBD1|many|TRBJ2-3
TGTGCCATCAGTGACCGGGACAGGGATAAGGATACGCAGTATTTT
CAISDRDRDKDTQYF
>TRBV19|13|NA|NA|TRBJ1-1
TGTGCCAGTAGTGTAGGGGCGAGGGCTGAAGCTTTCTTT
CASSVGARAEAFF
>TRBV2|13|NA|many|TRBJ1-5
TGTGCCAGCAGTGGGTCCTTAAATCAGCCCCAGCATTTT
CASSGSLNQPQHF
>TRBV6-1|13|NA|NA|TRBJ1-2
TGTGCCAGCGGGCGGCAGGGGAGGCATGGCTACACCTTC
CASGRQGRHGYTF